These 15 T cell receptor beta chains came from one sample sequenced in a study of technical replicates of blood from several donors. Using immunoSEQ multiplex PCR, the repertoire was profiled, and TCRdb retains in-frame clones only, with some absent. The profile shows tens of thousands of clones, roughly 91% of them singletons. Sample: PBMCs. These receptors were collected from a human donor in good health. Some clones in this sample may be carry-over from other donors' samples.

J is TRBJ1-4 and V is TRBV7-9; tentative D call: TRBD1 (5 bases). The CDR3 runs to 15 residues. With 5 bases removed from V and 2 bases from J, the gap between germline ends came to 12 bases. Germline CDR1 and CDR2: SEHNR and FQNEAQ (reference sequence). This chain's CDR3 is CASSTSDSTNEKLFF. The CDR3 DNA is TGTGCCAGCAGCACCTCCGACAGCACTAATGAAAAACTGTTTTTT. Full variable domain (remainder filled in from reference TRBV7-9 and TRBJ1-4): DTGVSQNPRHKITKRGQNVTFRCDPISEHNRLYWYRQTLGQGPEFLTYFQNEAQLEKSRLLSDRFSAERPKGSFSTLEIQRTEQGDSAMYLCASSTSDSTNEKLFFGSGTQLSVL.

The chain is built from TRBV7-8 and TRBJ1-2; no firm D call. The germline gives CDR1 SGHVS, CDR2 FQNEAQ. V was shortened by 5 bases and J by 8 bases, with 21 bases between the two germline ends. This CDR3 has 15 amino acids. The CDR3 DNA reads TGTGCCAGCAGCCCCTTCAGAGGGAAAATCGACGGCTACACCTTC. This encodes CASSPFRGKIDGYTF.

The rearrangement links TRBV11-2 to TRBJ2-2; a weak D match, TRBD1 (8 bases). V was cut by 6 bases and J by 5 bases, with 16 bases left in between. Looked up from germline, CDR1 is SGHAT and CDR2 is FQNNGV. The CDR3 sequence is 15 residues long. This CDR3 is CASSRDRGGTGELFF. The CDR3 DNA reads TGTGCCAGCAGTCGTGACAGGGGAGGGACCGGGGAGCTGTTTTTT.

This chain joins TRBV9 and TRBJ2-2; 10 positions agree with TRBD2. Germline V gene data show CDR1 as SGDLS and CDR2 as YYNGEE. The CDR3 extends over 17 amino acids. The V segment lost 2 bases and the J segment 2 bases; nucleotides outside the gene matches: 6. CDR3 bases: TGTGCCAGCAGCGTTCGGTCTAGCGGGAGTAACACCGGGGAGCTGTTTTTT. Residues: CASSVRSSGSNTGELFF.

The rearrangement joins TRBV4-1 to TRBJ2-1, with a weak D call TRBD1 (5 bases). This CDR3 contains 14 residues. Germline CDR1 is MGHRA and CDR2 is YSYEKL. V lost 7 bases and J 3 bases, leaving 13 bases between the germline ends. In nucleotides, the CDR3 is TGCGCCAGCAAGGGGCAGGTGGGCTACAATGAGCAGTTCTTC. Translating gives CASKGQVGYNEQFF.

The rearrangement joins TRBV6-7 to TRBJ2-7; D perhaps matches TRBD1 (5 bases). TRBV6-7 has ORF status, its function being uncertain. V shed 0 bases and J shed 2 bases, with 14 bases lying between them. This CDR3 region has 16 residues. CDR3 nucleotide sequence: TGTGCCAGCAGTTACTCCGGCAGGGTCTCAACCTACGAGCAGTACTTC. Its translation is CASSYSGRVSTYEQYF.

The chain links TRBV7-6 to TRBJ1-5; D gene unclear. Trimming left V 0 bases short and J 5 bases short, with 5 bases between. Per the germline V gene, CDR1 is SGHVS and CDR2 is FNYEAQ. The CDR3 runs 13 residues. CDR3 nucleotides: TGTGCCAGCAGCTTAGCGTCCGATCAGCCCCAGCATTTT. Its protein is CASSLASDQPQHF.

The rearrangement links TRBV6-5 to TRBJ2-2; D is ambiguous. Trimming took 9 bases from V and 9 from J, leaving 17 bases between them. CDR1 and CDR2 from the germline V gene are MNHEY and SVGAGI. This CDR3 has 13 residues. CDR3 sequence: CASSPMAGRELFF. The CDR3 DNA reads TGTGCCAGTTCTCCTATGGCAGGTCGGGAGCTGTTTTTT.

CDR3 loop: CASSRGYEQYF. CDR3 sequence (DNA): TGTGCCAGCAGCCGGGGGTACGAGCAGTACTTC. This chain connects TRBV11-2 to TRBJ2-7; TRBD2 is a possible D gene (6 bases). Germline values: CDR1 SGHAT, CDR2 FQNNGV. The CDR3 has 11 residues. V lost 5 bases and J lost 4, with 6 bases in between.

The chain joins TRBV4-1 to TRBJ1-6; no definite D call. Deletions cut 1 base from V and 0 bases from J, with 10 bases between. CDR1 is MGHRA and CDR2 is YSYEKL in the germline V gene. This CDR3 is built from 17 residues. In DNA, the CDR3 is TGCGCCAGCAGCCAAGTTCTTTCCGTCTCCTATAATTCACCCCTCCACTTT. Encoded protein: CASSQVLSVSYNSPLHF.

The chain combines TRBV7-3 with TRBJ2-2; D is undetermined. V lost 2 bases and J lost 0, with 10 bases in between. Germline V CDR1 and CDR2: SGHTA, FQGTGA. The CDR3 loop spans 16 amino acids. The CDR3 nucleotides read TGTGCCAGCAGCTTATTCGTCCCCTCGAACACCGGGGAGCTGTTTTTT. Its protein is CASSLFVPSNTGELFF.

The V call is TRBV5-4, the J call TRBJ2-1; D gene ambiguous. The CDR3 consists of 15 residues. Deletions cut 4 bases from V and 0 bases from J, with 11 bases between. Germline values: CDR1 SGHNT, CDR2 YYREEE (reference sequence). The CDR3 sequence is CASSPHTLSYNEQFF. Written as DNA, the CDR3 is TGTGCCAGCAGCCCTCACACCCTCTCCTACAATGAGCAGTTCTTC.

This chain links TRBV11-2 with TRBJ2-1, with D tentatively TRBD1 (5 bases). Germline values: CDR1 SGHAT, CDR2 FQNNGV. The V and J ends lost 1 base and 7 bases respectively, with 11 bases between them. CDR3 length: 14 residues. CDR3 residues: CASSLGPTANEQFF. The CDR3 region has the DNA TGTGCCAGCAGCTTAGGACCGACAGCGAATGAGCAGTTCTTC.

The rearrangement uses TRBV2 and TRBJ1-1; D perhaps matches TRBD1 (5 bases). V lost 7 bases, J lost 3 bases, and 15 bases lay in between. This CDR3 region has 14 residues. CDR1 and CDR2 from the germline V gene are SNHLY and FYNNEI. The CDR3 reads CASKGPRVDTEAFF. As DNA, the CDR3 is TGTGCCAGCAAAGGTCCCAGGGTCGACACTGAAGCTTTCTTT.

Written as DNA, the CDR3 is TGTGCCAGCAGCTTACTCGGCAGGAACTCCTACGAGCAGTACTTC. It is translated as CASSLLGRNSYEQYF. V usage is TRBV7-2 and J usage is TRBJ2-7; D is undetermined. The germline gives CDR1 SGHTA, CDR2 FQGNSA. V lost 2 bases to trimming and J lost 0 bases, with 11 bases between them. This CDR3 is 15 amino acids long. Looking up the rest from reference TRBV7-2 and TRBJ2-7 gives the full variable domain: GAGVSQSPSNKVTEKGKDVELRCDPISGHTALYWYRQSLGQGLEFLIYFQGNSAPDKSGLPSDRFSAERTGGSVSTLTIQRTQQEDSAVYLCASSLLGRNSYEQYFGPGTRLTVT.